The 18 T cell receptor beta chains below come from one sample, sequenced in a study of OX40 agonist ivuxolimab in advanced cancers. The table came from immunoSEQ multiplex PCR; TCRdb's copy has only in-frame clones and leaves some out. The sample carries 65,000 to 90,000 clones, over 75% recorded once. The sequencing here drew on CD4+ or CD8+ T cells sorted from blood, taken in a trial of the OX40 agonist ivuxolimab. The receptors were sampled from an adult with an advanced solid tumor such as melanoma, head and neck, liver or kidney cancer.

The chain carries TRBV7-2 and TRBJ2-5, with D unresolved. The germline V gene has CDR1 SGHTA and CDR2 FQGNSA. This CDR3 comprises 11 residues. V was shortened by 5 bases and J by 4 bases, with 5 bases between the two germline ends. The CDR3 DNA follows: TGTGCCAGCAGCCCCCTAGAGACCCAGTACTTC. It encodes CASSPLETQYF.

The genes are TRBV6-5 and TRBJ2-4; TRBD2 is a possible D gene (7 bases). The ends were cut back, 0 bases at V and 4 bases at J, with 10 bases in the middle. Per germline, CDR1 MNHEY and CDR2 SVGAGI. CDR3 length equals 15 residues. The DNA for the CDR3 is TGTGCCAGCAGTTACTCAGGGGGGGGAAAAAACATTCAGTACTTC. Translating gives CASSYSGGGKNIQYF.

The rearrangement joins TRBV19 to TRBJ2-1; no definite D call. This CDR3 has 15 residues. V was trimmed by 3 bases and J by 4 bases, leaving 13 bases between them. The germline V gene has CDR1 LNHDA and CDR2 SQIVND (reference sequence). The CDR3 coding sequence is TGTGCCAGTAGTATTGGCGGAACTGGATACAATGAGCAGTTCTTC. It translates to CASSIGGTGYNEQFF.

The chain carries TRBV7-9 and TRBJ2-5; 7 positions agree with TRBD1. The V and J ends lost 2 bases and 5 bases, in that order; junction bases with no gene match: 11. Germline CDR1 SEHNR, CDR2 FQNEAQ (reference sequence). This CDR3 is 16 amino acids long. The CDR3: CASSLTGTAFRETQYF. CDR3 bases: TGTGCCAGCAGCTTAACCGGGACAGCCTTCCGGGAGACCCAGTACTTC.

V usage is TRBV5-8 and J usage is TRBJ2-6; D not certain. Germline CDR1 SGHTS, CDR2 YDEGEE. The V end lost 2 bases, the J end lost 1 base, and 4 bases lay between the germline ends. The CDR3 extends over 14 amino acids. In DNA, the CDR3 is TGTGCCAGCAGCTTTATTTCTGGGGCCAACGTCCTGACTTTC. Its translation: CASSFISGANVLTF.

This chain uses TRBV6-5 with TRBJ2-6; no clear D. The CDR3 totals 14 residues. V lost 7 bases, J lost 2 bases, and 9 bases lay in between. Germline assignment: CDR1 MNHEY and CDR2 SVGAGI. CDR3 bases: TGTGCCAGCAAGATTCAGCCTGGGGCCAACGTCCTGACTTTC. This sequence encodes CASKIQPGANVLTF.

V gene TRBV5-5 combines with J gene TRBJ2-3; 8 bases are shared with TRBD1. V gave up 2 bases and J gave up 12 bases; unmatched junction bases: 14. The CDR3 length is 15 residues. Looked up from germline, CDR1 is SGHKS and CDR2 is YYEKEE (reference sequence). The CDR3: CASSFVRDRSSFQYF. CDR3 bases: TGTGCCAGCAGCTTTGTCCGGGACAGGTCTAGTTTTCAGTATTTT.

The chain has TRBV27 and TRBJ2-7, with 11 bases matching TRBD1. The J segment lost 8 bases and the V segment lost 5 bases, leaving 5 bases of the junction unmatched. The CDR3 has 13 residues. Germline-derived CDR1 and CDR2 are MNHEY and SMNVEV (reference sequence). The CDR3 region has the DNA TGTGCCAGCAGTCAGGACAGGGGGCGTCAGCAGTACTTC. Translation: CASSQDRGRQQYF.

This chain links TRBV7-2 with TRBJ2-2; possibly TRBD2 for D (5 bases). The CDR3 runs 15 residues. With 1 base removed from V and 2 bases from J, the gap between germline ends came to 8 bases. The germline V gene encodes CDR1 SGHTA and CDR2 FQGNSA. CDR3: CASSLVRTNTGELFF. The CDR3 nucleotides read TGTGCCAGCAGCTTAGTACGGACTAACACCGGGGAGCTGTTTTTT.

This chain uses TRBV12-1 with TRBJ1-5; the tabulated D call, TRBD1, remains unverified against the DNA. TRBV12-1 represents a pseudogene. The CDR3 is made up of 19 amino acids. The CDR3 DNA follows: TGTGCCAGCAGCTCACCGGGACAGTTCATTGAACGAGGCAATCAGCCCCAGCATTTT. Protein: CASSSPGQFIERGNQPQHF.

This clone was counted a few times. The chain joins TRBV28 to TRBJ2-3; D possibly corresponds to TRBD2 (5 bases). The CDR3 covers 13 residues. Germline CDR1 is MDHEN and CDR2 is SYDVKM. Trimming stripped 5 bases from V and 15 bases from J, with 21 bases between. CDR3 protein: CASSRLARASNYF. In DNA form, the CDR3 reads TGTGCCAGCAGTCGACTCGCGCGGGCAAGCAACTATTTT.

The CDR3 protein is CASSSDRAVNTEAFF. As DNA, the CDR3 is TGCGCCAGCAGCTCGGACAGGGCTGTGAACACTGAAGCTTTCTTT. This chain uses TRBV5-1 with TRBJ1-1; TRBD1 agrees at 8 bases. CDR1 SGHRS and CDR2 YFSETQ come from the germline V gene. The CDR3 consists of 15 residues. Trimming cost V 3 bases and J 0 bases; bases outside gene matches: 4. The entire variable domain, with the rest obtained from reference TRBV5-1 and TRBJ1-1, is as follows: KAGVTQTPRYLIKTRGQQVTLSCSPISGHRSVSWYQQTPGQGLQFLFEYFSETQRNKGNFPGRFSGRQFSNSRSEMNVSTLELGDSALYLCASSSDRAVNTEAFFGQGTRLTVV.

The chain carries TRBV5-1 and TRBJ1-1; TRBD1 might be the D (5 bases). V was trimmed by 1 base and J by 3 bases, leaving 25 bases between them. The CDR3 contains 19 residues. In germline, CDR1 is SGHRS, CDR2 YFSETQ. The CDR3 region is CASSLRVQGLRMRDTEAFF. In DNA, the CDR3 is TGCGCCAGCAGCTTGAGGGTCCAGGGTCTTAGGATGCGAGACACTGAAGCTTTCTTT.

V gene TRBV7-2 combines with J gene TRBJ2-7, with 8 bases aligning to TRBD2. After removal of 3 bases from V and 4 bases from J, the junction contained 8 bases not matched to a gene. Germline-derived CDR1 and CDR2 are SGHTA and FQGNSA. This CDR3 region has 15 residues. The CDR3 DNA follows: TGTGCCAGCAGCTTGTCGGGGACTAGAGGATACGAGCAGTACTTC. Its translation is CASSLSGTRGYEQYF. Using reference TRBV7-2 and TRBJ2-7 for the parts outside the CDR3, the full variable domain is GAGVSQSPSNKVTEKGKDVELRCDPISGHTALYWYRQSLGQGLEFLIYFQGNSAPDKSGLPSDRFSAERTGGSVSTLTIQRTQQEDSAVYLCASSLSGTRGYEQYFGPGTRLTVT.

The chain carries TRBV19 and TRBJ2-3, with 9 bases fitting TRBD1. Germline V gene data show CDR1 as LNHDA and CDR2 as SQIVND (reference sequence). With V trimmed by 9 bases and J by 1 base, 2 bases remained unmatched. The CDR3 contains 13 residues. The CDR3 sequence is CASRDRGTDTQYF. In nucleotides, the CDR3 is TGTGCCAGCCGGGACAGGGGCACAGATACGCAGTATTTT.

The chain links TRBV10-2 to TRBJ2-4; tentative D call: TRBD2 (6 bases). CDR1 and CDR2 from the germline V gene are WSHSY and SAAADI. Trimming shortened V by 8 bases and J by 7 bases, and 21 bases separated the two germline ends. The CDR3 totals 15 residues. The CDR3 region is CASRGTAQAGNIQYF. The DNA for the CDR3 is TGCGCCAGCCGGGGGACTGCCCAAGCTGGGAACATTCAGTACTTC.

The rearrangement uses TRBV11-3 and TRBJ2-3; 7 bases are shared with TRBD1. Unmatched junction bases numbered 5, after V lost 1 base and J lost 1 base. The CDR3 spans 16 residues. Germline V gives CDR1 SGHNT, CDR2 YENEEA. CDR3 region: CASSLGGTVRTDTQYF. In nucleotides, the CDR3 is TGTGCCAGCAGCTTAGGAGGGACAGTCCGCACAGATACGCAGTATTTT.

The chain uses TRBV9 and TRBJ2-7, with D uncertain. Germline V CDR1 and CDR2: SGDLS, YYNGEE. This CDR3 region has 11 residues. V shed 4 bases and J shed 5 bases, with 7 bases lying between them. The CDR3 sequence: CASSPRDEQYF. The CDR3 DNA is TGTGCCAGCAGCCCAAGGGACGAGCAGTACTTC.